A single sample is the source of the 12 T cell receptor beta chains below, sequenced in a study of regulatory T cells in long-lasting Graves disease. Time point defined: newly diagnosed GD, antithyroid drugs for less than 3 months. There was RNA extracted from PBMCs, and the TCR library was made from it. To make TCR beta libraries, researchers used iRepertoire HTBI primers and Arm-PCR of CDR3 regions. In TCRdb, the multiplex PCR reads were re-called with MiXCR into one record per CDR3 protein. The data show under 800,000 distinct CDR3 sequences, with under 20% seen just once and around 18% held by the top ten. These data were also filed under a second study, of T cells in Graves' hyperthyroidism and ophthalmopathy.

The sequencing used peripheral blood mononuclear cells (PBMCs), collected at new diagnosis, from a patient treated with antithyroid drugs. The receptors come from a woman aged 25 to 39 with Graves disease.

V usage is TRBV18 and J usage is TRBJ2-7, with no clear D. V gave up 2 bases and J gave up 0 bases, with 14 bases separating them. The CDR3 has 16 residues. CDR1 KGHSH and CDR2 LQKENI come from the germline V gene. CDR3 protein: CASSPEWATSSYEQYF. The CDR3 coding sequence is TGTGCCAGCTCACCAGAGTGGGCGACGAGCTCCTACGAGCAGTACTTC.

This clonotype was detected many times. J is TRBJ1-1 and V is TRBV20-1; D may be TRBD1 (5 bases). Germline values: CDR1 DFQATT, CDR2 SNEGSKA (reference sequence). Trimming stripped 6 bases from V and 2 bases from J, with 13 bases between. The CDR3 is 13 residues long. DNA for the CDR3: TGCAGTGCCAATCAAGACAGTAACACTGAAGCTTTCTTT. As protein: CSANQDSNTEAFF.

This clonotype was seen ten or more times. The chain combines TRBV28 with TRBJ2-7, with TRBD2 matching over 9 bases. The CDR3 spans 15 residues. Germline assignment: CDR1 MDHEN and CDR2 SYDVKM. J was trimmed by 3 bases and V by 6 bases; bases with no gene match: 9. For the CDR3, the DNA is TGTGCCAGCAGCACCAGCGGGAGGAGGATCTACGAGCAGTACTTC. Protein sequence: CASSTSGRRIYEQYF.

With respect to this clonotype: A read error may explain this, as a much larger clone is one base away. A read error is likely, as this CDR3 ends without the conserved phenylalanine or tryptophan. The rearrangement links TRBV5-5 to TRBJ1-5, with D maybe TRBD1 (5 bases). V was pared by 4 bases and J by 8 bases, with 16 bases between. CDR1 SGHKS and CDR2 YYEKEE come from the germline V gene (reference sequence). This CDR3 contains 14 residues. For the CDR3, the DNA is TGTGCCAGCAGCCAGATGGGGGTTGGGGAGCCCCAGCATCTT. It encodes CASSQMGVGEPQHL.

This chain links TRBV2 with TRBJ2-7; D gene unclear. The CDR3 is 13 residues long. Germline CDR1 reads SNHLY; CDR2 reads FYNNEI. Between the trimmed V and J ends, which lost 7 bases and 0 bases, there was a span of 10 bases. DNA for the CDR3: TGTGCCAGCAAGCAGGCGGACTCCTACGAGCAGTACTTC. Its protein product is CASKQADSYEQYF.

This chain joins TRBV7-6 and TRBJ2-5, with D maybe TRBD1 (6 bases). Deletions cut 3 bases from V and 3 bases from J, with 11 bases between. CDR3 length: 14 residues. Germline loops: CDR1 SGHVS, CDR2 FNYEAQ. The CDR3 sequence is CASSFFPGEETQYF. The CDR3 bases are TGTGCCAGCAGCTTTTTTCCAGGGGAAGAGACCCAGTACTTC.

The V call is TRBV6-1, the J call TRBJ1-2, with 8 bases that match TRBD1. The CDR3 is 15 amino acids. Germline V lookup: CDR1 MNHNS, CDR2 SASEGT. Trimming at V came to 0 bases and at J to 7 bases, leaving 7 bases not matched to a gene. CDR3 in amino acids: CASSEAAGTGGGYTF. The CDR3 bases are TGTGCCAGCAGTGAAGCGGCCGGGACAGGAGGTGGCTACACCTTC.

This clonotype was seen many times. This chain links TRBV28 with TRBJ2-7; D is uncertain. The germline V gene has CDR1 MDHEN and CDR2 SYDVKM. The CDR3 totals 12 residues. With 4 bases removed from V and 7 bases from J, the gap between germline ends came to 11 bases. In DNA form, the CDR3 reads TGTGCCAGCAGTTCCAACCTGAAGGAGCAGTACTTC. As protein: CASSSNLKEQYF. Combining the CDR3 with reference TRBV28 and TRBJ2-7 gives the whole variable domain DVKVTQSSRYLVKRTGEKVFLECVQDMDHENMFWYRQDPGLGLRLIYFSYDVKMKEKGDIPEGYSVSREKKERFSLILESASTNQTSMYLCASSSNLKEQYFGPGTRLTVT.

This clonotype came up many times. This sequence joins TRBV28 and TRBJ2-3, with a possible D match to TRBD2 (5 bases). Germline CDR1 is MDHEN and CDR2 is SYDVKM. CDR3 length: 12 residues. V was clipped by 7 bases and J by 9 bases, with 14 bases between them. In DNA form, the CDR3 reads TGTGCCAGCAACGAACTAGGGTCCACGCAGTATTTT. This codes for CASNELGSTQYF.

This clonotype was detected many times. The CDR3: CASSSPGTGVKNTEAFF. CDR3 nucleotide sequence: TGTGCCAGCAGCTCACCCGGGACAGGGGTGAAGAACACTGAAGCTTTCTTT. V is TRBV28 and J is TRBJ1-1, with 10 bases lining up with TRBD1. Losses at the gene ends were 6 bases for V and 1 base for J; bases not matched to a gene: 11. Germline assignment: CDR1 MDHEN and CDR2 SYDVKM. This CDR3 has 17 amino acids.

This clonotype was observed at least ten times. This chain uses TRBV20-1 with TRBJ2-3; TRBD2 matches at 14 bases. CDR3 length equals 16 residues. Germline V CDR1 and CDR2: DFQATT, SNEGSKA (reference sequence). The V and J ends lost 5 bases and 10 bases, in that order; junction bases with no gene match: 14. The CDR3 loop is CSARPGTSGSRYSQYF. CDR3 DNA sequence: TGCAGTGCTCGCCCCGGGACTAGCGGGAGTAGGTACTCGCAGTATTTT.

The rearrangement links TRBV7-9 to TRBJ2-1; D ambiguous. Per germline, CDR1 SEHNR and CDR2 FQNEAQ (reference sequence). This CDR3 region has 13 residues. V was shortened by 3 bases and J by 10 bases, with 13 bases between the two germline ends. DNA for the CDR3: TGTGCCAGCAGCTTGGTAGAAGCAGACGAGCAGTTCTTC. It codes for CASSLVEADEQFF.